The clone carrying this T cell receptor beta chain was observed a single time. The antigen is unknown. The sample originates from a study of T cells in Graves' hyperthyroidism and ophthalmopathy. General study findings and limits: Progression to ophthalmopathy was predicted a median of roughly 6.5 months early.

Amplification yielded TCR beta CDR3 regions, with RNA transcripts as the source. HTBI primers drove first-round RT-PCR of the TCR CDR3. TCRdb reprocessed the multiplex PCR reads with MiXCR, giving one entry per CDR3 protein. This sample has hundreds of thousands of distinct CDR3 sequences, with approximately 40% found just once. The length of the CDR3 is 16 residues. V was cut by 5 bases and J by 3 bases, with 17 bases left in between. Germline V gene data show CDR1 as KGHDR and CDR2 as SFDVKD. Among the patients, aged 18 to 65, hyperthyroidism was newly diagnosed and had lasted under 2 months. Diagnosis relied on clinical symptoms, serum thyroxine and TRAb, thyroid ultrasound and orbital computed tomography. Using less than 12 ml of fresh peripheral blood, PBMCs were prepared.

V is TRBV24-1 and J is TRBJ2-3; possible D gene TRBD2, 7 bases. The origin of this receptor is a woman aged 40 to 49 with Graves' hyperthyroidism. Material: blood. CDR3 in DNA: TGTGCCACCAGTGCGTGGGGGCGGGAGACGACAGATACGCAGTATTTT. Encoded protein: CATSAWGRETTDTQYF.